The clone carrying this T cell receptor beta chain was counted only a few times. The antigen remains undetermined. The germline CDR1 and CDR2 sequences are SGHRS and YFSETQ. Unmatched junction bases numbered 4, after V lost 1 base and J lost 5 bases. This CDR3 has 14 amino acids. This entry belongs to a study of cytomegalovirus exposure and HLA in healthy donors. Study findings and constraints: The study reported that TCR beta sequences accurately predicted HLA-A and HLA-B alleles in most subjects. Across donors, sequencing depth was assumed by presence/absence analyses to be roughly uniform. One variant, a missense change in DCLRE1C, was linked in a later analysis to TCR beta V- and J-gene trimming. The study found most TCR sequences rare, yet found some public TCRs in many donors.

Primers: 60 Vbeta forward and 13 Jbeta reverse. The protocol was immunoSEQ multiplex PCR, while the TCRdb copy is restricted to in-frame clones and leaves out a portion. There are more than 150,000 clones in the sample; 60% to 85% occur only once, and approximately 1.5% lies in the top ten. The sequence derives from a girl between 5 and 17 years old in good health and CMV-seropositive. The specimen was PBMCs. This chain joins TRBV5-1 and TRBJ2-7; 9 nucleotides agree with TRBD1. For the CDR3, the DNA is TGCGCCAGCAGCTTGACAGGGGGCTTTAACGAGCAGTACTTC. Encoded protein: CASSLTGGFNEQYF.